This T cell receptor (beta chain) emerged from a study of T cell clonotyping in hematopoietic cell transplantation. On the study more broadly: Recipient blood drawn about 28 days pretransplant and days 30, 100, 180 after.

To note about this clone: A read error may account for a junction end that differs from germline.

The CDR3 is made up of 9 amino acids. Germline V gene lookup returns CDR1 SGHTA and CDR2 FQGNSA. TCRdb's copy holds only in-frame clones and misses some; the assay was immunoSEQ multiplex PCR. The sample gives 8,000 to 8,500 clones, about 89% of which show up once; roughly 3.9% is in the top ten. V gene TRBV7-2 combines with J gene TRBJ2-7; D gene ambiguous. The receptor was derived from a male patient between 55 and 70 years old who had an allogeneic stem cell transplant from a related donor, so the T cells may come from the graft donor. Some clones in this sample may be carry-over from other donors' samples. Sequences were derived from peripheral blood mononuclear cells, sampled at the time of graft-versus-host disease after allogeneic stem cell transplant. The CDR3 loop is CASSSPHVF. Written as DNA, the CDR3 is TGTGCCAGCAGCTCCCCACATGTATTC.